The 11 T cell receptor beta chains reported below all come from one sample, sequenced in a study of cytomegalovirus exposure and HLA in healthy donors. The PCR made use of 60 Vbeta and 13 Jbeta primers. Clones were read by immunoSEQ multiplex PCR, and TCRdb kept only the in-frame ones, dropping some. The sample has about 140,000 clones; about four fifths are singletons. The sequenced sample was PBMCs. All receptors come from a man aged 30 to 39 in good health.

V and J are TRBV28 and TRBJ2-3, with TRBD2 identical over 7 bases. The germline V gene has CDR1 MDHEN and CDR2 SYDVKM. Trimming removed 6 bases from V and 4 bases from J; junction bases left unmatched: 13. This CDR3 contains 16 residues. The CDR3 here is CASSLRGDGFSDTQYF. The CDR3 DNA reads as TGTGCCAGCAGCCTTCGGGGGGATGGTTTTTCAGATACGCAGTATTTT.

V gene TRBV18 combines with J gene TRBJ2-7; D might be TRBD2 (6 bases). The CDR3 totals 14 residues. From germline, CDR1 is KGHSH and CDR2 LQKENI. V gave up 4 bases and J gave up 6 bases, with 16 bases separating them. In nucleotides, the CDR3 is TGTGCCAGCTCACGGGAGGTTAGCCCTGGCGAGCAGTACTTC. This translates into CASSREVSPGEQYF. Drawing the rest from reference TRBV18 and TRBJ2-7, the complete variable domain is NAGVMQNPRHLVRRRGQEARLRCSPMKGHSHVYWYRQLPEEGLKFMVYLQKENIIDESGMPKERFSAEFPKEGPSILRIQQVVRGDSAAYFCASSREVSPGEQYFGPGTRLTVT.

This clone was seen a single time. The chain joins TRBV4-3 to TRBJ2-3; D is possibly TRBD2 (5 bases). The germline CDR1 and CDR2 sequences are LGHNA and YSLEER. V dropped 1 base and J dropped 0 bases, with 5 bases sitting between them. There are 14 residues in the CDR3. The CDR3 loop reads CASSQGESTDTQYF. CDR3 nucleotide sequence: TGCGCCAGCAGCCAAGGGGAGAGCACAGATACGCAGTATTTT.

The chain couples TRBV7-9 to TRBJ1-3; TRBD1 matches 7 bases. From germline, CDR1 is SEHNR and CDR2 FQNEAQ (reference sequence). This CDR3 contains 17 residues. The ends lost 0 bases at V and 3 bases at J; junction bases unmatched: 8. CDR3 sequence reads: CASSLALTGVYGNTIYF. CDR3 nucleotide sequence: TGTGCCAGCAGCTTAGCGCTAACAGGGGTATATGGAAACACCATATATTTT.

V usage is TRBV28 and J usage is TRBJ2-1, with D unresolved. V was pared by 5 bases and J by 0 bases, with 14 bases between. Per the germline V gene, CDR1 is MDHEN and CDR2 is SYDVKM. The CDR3 runs 16 residues. CDR3 DNA: TGTGCCAGCAGTCTCAAAACTCCCACCTCCTACAATGAGCAGTTCTTC. Its protein product is CASSLKTPTSYNEQFF.

This rearrangement joins TRBV28 to TRBJ2-5, with D perhaps TRBD2 (5 bases). The CDR3 is 14 amino acids. The V gene's germline CDR1 is MDHEN and CDR2 SYDVKM. V lost 2 bases and J 11 bases, leaving 18 bases between the germline ends. The chain's CDR3 is CASSLLGPEGEQYF. In DNA form, the CDR3 reads TGTGCCAGCAGTTTACTAGGTCCCGAGGGAGAGCAGTACTTC.

V usage is TRBV6-5 and J usage is TRBJ2-1; 7 nucleotides match TRBD1. J was trimmed by 0 bases and V by 2 bases; bases with no gene match: 4. From germline, CDR1 is MNHEY and CDR2 SVGAGI. The CDR3 runs 16 residues. The CDR3 spells CASSYPRDSSYNEQFF. CDR3 coding DNA: TGTGCCAGCAGTTACCCTCGGGACAGCTCCTACAATGAGCAGTTCTTC.

Only a few counts were recorded for this clone. The V call is TRBV19, the J call TRBJ2-1; TRBD2 is a possible D gene (6 bases). The V gene's germline CDR1 is LNHDA and CDR2 SQIVND (reference sequence). CDR3 length: 16 residues. The ends were cut back, 2 bases at V and 0 bases at J, with 11 bases in the middle. The CDR3 protein is CASSILSGRSYNEQFF. CDR3 sequence (DNA): TGTGCCAGTAGTATACTCAGCGGGCGCTCCTACAATGAGCAGTTCTTC.

This chain links TRBV6-1 with TRBJ1-1; D perhaps matches TRBD1 (5 bases). The V end lost 0 bases, the J end lost 4 bases, and 15 bases lay between the germline ends. Germline-derived CDR1 and CDR2 are MNHNS and SASEGT. The CDR3 consists of 16 residues. Here the CDR3 DNA reads TGTGCCAGCAGTGAAGCGTACGGCGGAAGGGGCACTGAAGCTTTCTTT. Its protein is CASSEAYGGRGTEAFF.

The chain links TRBV4-1 to TRBJ2-5; TRBD2 might be the D (5 bases). This CDR3 has 12 residues. The V gene lost 6 bases and the J gene lost 5 bases, with 10 bases spanning the gap. CDR1 is MGHRA, CDR2 YSYEKL, per germline. The CDR3 reads CASSSRGETQYF. The CDR3 nucleotides are TGCGCCAGCAGTTCGAGAGGGGAGACCCAGTACTTC.

This sequence joins TRBV15 and TRBJ2-7; 7 bases match TRBD1. The germline CDR1 and CDR2 sequences are LNHNV and YYDKDF (reference sequence). The CDR3 runs 16 residues. Unmatched junction bases numbered 12, after V lost 6 bases and J lost 1 base. The CDR3 DNA sequence: TGTGCCACCAGGGCCGAACAGGGGATTGCATCCTACGAGCAGTACTTC. Protein: CATRAEQGIASYEQYF. Full variable domain (outside the CDR3, taken from reference TRBV15 and TRBJ2-7): DAMVIQNPRYQVTQFGKPVTLSCSQTLNHNVMYWYQQKSSQAPKLLFHYYDKDFNNEADTPDNFQSRRPNTSFCFLDIRSPGLGDTAMYLCATRAEQGIASYEQYFGPGTRLTVT.